This T cell receptor beta chain was documented in a study of T-cell memory formation after mild COVID-19. Using constant-segment primers, 5'RACE produced TCR alpha and TCR beta cDNA libraries carrying sample barcodes and UMIs. TCRdb re-called the 5' RACE reads through MiXCR, storing one row per CDR3 protein. The sample records 50,000 to 75,000 distinct CDR3 sequences, less than 9.5% being singletons. The table lists this clonotype with a few counts. The CDR3 length is 13 residues. Trimming removed 6 bases from V and 1 base from J, with 9 bases in between. Looked up from germline, CDR1 is SGHRS and CDR2 is YFSETQ.

The origin of this receptor is a man between 18 and 29 years old who had mild COVID-19 (a few samples of this study predate the infection). Cell type and time point are not known. Sample: PBMCs or a T cell subset sorted from them (not recorded which). V and J are TRBV5-1 and TRBJ2-3, with D maybe TRBD2 (6 bases). Here the CDR3 reads CASNPGGTDTQYF. The CDR3 nucleotides are TGCGCCAGCAACCCGGGGGGCACAGATACGCAGTATTTT.